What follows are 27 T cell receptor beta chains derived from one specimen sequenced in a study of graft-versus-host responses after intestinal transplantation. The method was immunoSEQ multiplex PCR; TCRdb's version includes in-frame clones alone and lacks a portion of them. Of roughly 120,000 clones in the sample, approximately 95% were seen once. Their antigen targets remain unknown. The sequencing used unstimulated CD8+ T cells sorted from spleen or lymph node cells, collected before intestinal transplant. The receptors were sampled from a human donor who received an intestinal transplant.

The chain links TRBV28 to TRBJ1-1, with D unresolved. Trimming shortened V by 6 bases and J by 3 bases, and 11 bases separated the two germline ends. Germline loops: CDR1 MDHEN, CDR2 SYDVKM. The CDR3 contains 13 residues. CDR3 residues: CASSPGLDTEAFF. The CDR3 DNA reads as TGTGCCAGCAGCCCCGGACTAGACACTGAAGCTTTCTTT. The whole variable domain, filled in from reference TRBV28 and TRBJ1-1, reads DVKVTQSSRYLVKRTGEKVFLECVQDMDHENMFWYRQDPGLGLRLIYFSYDVKMKEKGDIPEGYSVSREKKERFSLILESASTNQTSMYLCASSPGLDTEAFFGQGTRLTVV.

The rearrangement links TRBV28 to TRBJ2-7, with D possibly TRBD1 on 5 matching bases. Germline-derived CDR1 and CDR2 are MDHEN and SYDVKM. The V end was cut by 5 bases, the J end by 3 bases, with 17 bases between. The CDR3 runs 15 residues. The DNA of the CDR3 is TGTGCCAGCAGTGGTGTGCCCAGGGTCGGCTACGAGCAGTACTTC. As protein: CASSGVPRVGYEQYF.

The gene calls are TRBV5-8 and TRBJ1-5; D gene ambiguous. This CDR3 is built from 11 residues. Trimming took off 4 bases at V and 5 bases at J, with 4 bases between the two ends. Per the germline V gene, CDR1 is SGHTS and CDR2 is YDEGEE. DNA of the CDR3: TGTGCCAGCAGCCCCTATCAGCCCCAGCATTTT. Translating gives CASSPYQPQHF. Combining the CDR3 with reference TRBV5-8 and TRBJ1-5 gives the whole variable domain EAGVTQSPTHLIKTRGQQATLRCSPISGHTSVYWYQQALGLGLQFLLWYDEGEERNRGNFPPRFSGRQFPNYSSELNVNALELEDSALYLCASSPYQPQHFGDGTRLSIL.

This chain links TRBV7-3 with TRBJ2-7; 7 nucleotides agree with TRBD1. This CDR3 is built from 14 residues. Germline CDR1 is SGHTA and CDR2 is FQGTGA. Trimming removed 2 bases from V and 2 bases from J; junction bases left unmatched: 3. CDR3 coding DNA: TGTGCCAGCAGCTTAGATGACAGGGCCTACGAGCAGTACTTC. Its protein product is CASSLDDRAYEQYF. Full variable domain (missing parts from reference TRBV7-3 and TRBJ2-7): GAGVSQTPSNKVTEKGKYVELRCDPISGHTALYWYRQSLGQGPEFLIYFQGTGAADDSGLPNDRFFAVRPEGSVSTLKIQRTERGDSAVYLCASSLDDRAYEQYFGPGTRLTVT.

The CDR3 coding sequence is TGTGCCAGCAGCTCCCGGGGAGCACTCACAGATACGCAGTATTTT. As protein: CASSSRGALTDTQYF. The V gene is TRBV9, the J gene TRBJ2-3; D might be TRBD2 (5 bases). The CDR3 runs to 15 residues. Germline CDR1 reads SGDLS; CDR2 reads YYNGEE. V lost 4 bases and J lost 2, with 14 bases in between.

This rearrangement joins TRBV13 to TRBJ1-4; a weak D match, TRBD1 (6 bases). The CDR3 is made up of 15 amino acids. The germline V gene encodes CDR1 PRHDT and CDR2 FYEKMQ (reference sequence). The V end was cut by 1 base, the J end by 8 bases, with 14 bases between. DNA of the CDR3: TGTGCCAGCAGCTTAGCGAAACAGGGTCGCGAAAAACTGTTTTTT. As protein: CASSLAKQGREKLFF. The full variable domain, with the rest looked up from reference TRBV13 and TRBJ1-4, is AAGVIQSPRHLIKEKRETATLKCYPIPRHDTVYWYQQGPGQDPQFLISFYEKMQSDKGSIPDRFSAQQFSDYHSELNMSSLELGDSALYFCASSLAKQGREKLFFGSGTQLSVL.

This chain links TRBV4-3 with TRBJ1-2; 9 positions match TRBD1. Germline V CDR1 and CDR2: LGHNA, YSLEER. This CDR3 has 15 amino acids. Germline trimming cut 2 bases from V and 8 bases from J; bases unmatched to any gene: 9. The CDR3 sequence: CASSQSLQGAGGYTF. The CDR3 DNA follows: TGCGCCAGCAGCCAATCCTTACAGGGGGCTGGCGGCTACACCTTC.

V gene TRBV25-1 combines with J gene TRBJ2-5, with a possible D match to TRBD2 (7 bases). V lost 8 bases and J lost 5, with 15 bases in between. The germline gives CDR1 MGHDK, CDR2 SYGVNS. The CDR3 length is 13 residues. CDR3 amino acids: CASEGGGSETQYF. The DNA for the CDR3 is TGTGCCAGCGAGGGGGGGGGTTCGGAGACCCAGTACTTC.

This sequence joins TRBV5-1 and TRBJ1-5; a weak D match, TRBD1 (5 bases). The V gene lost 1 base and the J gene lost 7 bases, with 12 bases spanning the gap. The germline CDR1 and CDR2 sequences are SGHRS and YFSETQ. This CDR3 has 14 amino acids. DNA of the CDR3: TGCGCCAGCAGCTTGCAGGGCACGGGGCAGCCCCAGCATTTT. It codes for CASSLQGTGQPQHF. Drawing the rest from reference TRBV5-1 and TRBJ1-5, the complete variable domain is KAGVTQTPRYLIKTRGQQVTLSCSPISGHRSVSWYQQTPGQGLQFLFEYFSETQRNKGNFPGRFSGRQFSNSRSEMNVSTLELGDSALYLCASSLQGTGQPQHFGDGTRLSIL.

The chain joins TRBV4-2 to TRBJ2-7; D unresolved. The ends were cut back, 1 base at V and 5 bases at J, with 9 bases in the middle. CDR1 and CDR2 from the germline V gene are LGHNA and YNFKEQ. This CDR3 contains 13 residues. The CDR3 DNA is TGTGCCAGCAGCCAAGGGTTTCGAAACGAGCAGTACTTC. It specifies CASSQGFRNEQYF.

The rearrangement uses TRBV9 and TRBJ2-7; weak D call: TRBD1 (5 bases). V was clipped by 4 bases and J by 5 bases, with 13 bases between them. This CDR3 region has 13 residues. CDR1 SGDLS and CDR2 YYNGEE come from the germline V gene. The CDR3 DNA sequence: TGTGCCAGCAGCACAGCGACAGACCACGAGCAGTACTTC. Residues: CASSTATDHEQYF.

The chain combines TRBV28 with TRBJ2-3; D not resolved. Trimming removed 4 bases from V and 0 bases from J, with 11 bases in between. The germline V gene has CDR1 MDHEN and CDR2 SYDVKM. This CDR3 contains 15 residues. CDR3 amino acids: CASSYGLRSTDTQYF. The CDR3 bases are TGTGCCAGCAGTTATGGTTTGCGGAGCACAGATACGCAGTATTTT.

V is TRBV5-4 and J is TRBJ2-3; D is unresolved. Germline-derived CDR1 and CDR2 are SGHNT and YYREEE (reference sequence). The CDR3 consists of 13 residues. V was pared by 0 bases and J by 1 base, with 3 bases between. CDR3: CASSLGRTDTQYF. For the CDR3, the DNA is TGTGCCAGCAGCTTGGGGCGCACAGATACGCAGTATTTT.

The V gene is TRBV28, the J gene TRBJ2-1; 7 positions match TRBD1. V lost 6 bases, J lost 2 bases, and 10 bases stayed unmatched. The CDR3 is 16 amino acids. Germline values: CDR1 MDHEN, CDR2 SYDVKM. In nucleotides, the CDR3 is TGTGCCAGCAGGTCGCACAGGGGAAACCCCTACAATGAGCAGTTCTTC. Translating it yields CASRSHRGNPYNEQFF.

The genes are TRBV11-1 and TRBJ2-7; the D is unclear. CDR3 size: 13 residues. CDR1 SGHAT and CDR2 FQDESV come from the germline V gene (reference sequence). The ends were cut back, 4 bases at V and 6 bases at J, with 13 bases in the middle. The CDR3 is CASSSTRPTEQYF. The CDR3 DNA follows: TGTGCCAGCAGCTCGACACGGCCCACCGAGCAGTACTTC. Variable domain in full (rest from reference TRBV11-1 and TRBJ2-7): EAEVAQSPRYKITEKSQAVAFWCDPISGHATLYWYRQILGQGPELLVQFQDESVVDDSQLPKDRFSAERLKGVDSTLKIQPAELGDSAMYLCASSSTRPTEQYFGPGTRLTVT.

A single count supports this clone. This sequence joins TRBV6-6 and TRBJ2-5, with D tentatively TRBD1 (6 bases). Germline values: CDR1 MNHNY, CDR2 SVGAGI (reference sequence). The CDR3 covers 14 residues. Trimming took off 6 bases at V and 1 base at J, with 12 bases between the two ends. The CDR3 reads CASRATGIQETQYF. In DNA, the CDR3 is TGTGCCAGCAGGGCGACAGGAATCCAAGAGACCCAGTACTTC.

Written as DNA, the CDR3 is TGTGCCAGCAGTTACTCGAACCCAAGCTATAATTCACCCCTCCACTTT. This sequence encodes CASSYSNPSYNSPLHF. This chain connects TRBV6-5 to TRBJ1-6; D unclear. V dropped 0 bases and J dropped 3 bases, with 9 bases sitting between them. Per the germline V gene, CDR1 is MNHEY and CDR2 is SVGAGI. The CDR3 loop spans 16 amino acids.

In nucleotides, the CDR3 is TGTGCCAGCAGTTACCGGGACAGAAGCTACGAGCAGTACTTC. It codes for CASSYRDRSYEQYF. The genes are TRBV6-5 and TRBJ2-7, with 7 bases aligning to TRBD1. J lost 3 bases, V lost 2 bases, and 4 bases had no gene match. This CDR3 has 14 amino acids. Germline-derived CDR1 and CDR2 are MNHEY and SVGAGI.

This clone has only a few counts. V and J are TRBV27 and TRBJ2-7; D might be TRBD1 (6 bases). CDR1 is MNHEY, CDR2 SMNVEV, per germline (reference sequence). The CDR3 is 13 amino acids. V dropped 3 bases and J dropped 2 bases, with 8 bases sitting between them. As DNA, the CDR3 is TGTGCCAGCAGTTTGCGACAGGCCTACGAGCAGTACTTC. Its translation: CASSLRQAYEQYF.

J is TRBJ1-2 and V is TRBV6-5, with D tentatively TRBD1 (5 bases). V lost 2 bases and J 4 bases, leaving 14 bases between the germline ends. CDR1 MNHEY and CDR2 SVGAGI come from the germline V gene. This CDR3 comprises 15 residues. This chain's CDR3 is CASSYLIQGGYGYTF. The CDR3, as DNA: TGTGCCAGCAGTTACCTTATTCAGGGTGGCTATGGCTACACCTTC.

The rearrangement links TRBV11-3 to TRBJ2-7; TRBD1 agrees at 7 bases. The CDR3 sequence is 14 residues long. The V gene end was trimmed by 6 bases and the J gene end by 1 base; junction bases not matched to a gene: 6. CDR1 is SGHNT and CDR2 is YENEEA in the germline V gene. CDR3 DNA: TGTGCCAGCAGTCCTTACAGGGGTTCCTACGAGCAGTACTTC. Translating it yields CASSPYRGSYEQYF.

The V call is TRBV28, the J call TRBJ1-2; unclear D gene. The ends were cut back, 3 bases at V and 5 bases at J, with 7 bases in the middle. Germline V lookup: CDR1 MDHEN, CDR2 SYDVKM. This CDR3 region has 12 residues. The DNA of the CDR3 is TGTGCCAGCAGTTTTGATTGGTATGGCTACACCTTC. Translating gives CASSFDWYGYTF.

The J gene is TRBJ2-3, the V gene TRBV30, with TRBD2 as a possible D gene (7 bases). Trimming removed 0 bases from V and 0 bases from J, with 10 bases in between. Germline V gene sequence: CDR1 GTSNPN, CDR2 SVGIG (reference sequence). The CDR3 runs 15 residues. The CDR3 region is CAWSVGGASTDTQYF. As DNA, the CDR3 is TGTGCCTGGAGTGTAGGGGGGGCCAGCACAGATACGCAGTATTTT.

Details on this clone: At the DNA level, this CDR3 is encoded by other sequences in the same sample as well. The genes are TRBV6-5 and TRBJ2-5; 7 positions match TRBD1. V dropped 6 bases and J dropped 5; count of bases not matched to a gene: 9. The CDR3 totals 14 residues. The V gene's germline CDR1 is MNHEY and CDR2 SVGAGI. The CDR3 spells CASSSYRGWETQYF. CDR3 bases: TGTGCCAGCAGCTCTTACAGGGGATGGGAGACCCAGTACTTC.

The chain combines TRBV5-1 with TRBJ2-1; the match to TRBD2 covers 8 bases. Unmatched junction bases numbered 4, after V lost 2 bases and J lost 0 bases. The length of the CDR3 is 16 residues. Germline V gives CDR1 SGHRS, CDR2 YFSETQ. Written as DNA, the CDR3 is TGCGCCAGCAGCTTAACGGGACTAGTCTCCTACAATGAGCAGTTCTTC. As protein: CASSLTGLVSYNEQFF.

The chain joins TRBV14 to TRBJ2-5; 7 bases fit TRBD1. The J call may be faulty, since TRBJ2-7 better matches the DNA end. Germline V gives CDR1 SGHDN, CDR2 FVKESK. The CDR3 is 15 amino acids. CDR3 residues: CASSQGQGETYEQYF. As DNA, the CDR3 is TGTGCCAGCAGCCAAGGGCAGGGGGAGACCTACGAGCAGTACTTC.

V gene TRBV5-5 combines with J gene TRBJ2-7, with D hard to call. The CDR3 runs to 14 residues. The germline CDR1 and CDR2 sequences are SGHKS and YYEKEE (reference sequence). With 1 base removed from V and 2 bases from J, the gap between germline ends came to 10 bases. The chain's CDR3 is CASSLRAETYEQYF. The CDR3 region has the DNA TGTGCCAGCAGCTTGAGGGCAGAGACCTACGAGCAGTACTTC.